This entry describes one TCR beta chain. The sample is drawn from a study of CD8+CD57+ T cells in acquired aplastic anemia. CDR3 size: 14 residues. The V gene lost 5 bases and the J gene lost 2 bases, with 10 bases spanning the gap. Germline CDR1 reads ENHRY; CDR2 reads SYGVKD. The template used for profiling TCR beta VDJ and CDR3 was genomic DNA. Each CDR3 protein is one row after TCRdb ran MiXCR on the reads. This sample carries 150,000 to 200,000 distinct CDR3 sequences, around 66% of them seen once, and the ten largest clones take 40% to 55%. Sequencing used sorted CD4+, CD8+, or CD8+CD57+ T cells (not recorded which) from PBMCs. This sequence joins TRBV10-3 and TRBJ1-5, with a weak D call TRBD1 (5 bases). This receptor was identified in a human donor with severe aplastic anemia or a healthy control (not recorded which). The CDR3 DNA sequence: TGTGCCATCAGTAGGGGACCGGGCAATCAGCCCCAGCATTTT. Its protein is CAISRGPGNQPQHF.